This TCR beta chain originates from a study of identical twins. This CDR3 spans 16 amino acids. Germline V gives CDR1 DFQATT, CDR2 SNEGSKA (reference sequence). The V gene end was trimmed by 3 bases and the J gene end by 5 bases; junction bases not matched to a gene: 8. Study results and caveats: The presence of invariant MAIT and iNKT cells could partly confound analyses of zero-insertion sequences.

Remarks on this clonotype: The target antigen is unknown.

One entry per CDR3 protein results from TCRdb running MiXCR on the 5' RACE reads. This table has hundreds of thousands of distinct CDR3 sequences, around 7.6% appearing once. The sample was also reused in another study, on yellow fever vaccine responses in identical twins.

Input material: CD8+ T cells sorted from blood. The receptor was isolated from a woman aged 18-29 years in good health. This sequence joins TRBV20-1 and TRBJ2-1; 12 bases line up with TRBD2. The CDR3 region has the DNA TGCAGTGCTAGCCCAAGGACTAGCGGGATCCACAATGAGCAGTTCTTC. It specifies CSASPRTSGIHNEQFF.